This T cell receptor (beta chain) is drawn from a study of Graves' ophthalmopathy and Graves' hyperthyroidism. Germline CDR1 LNHNV, CDR2 YYDKDF (reference sequence). Trimming removed 5 bases from V and 10 bases from J; junction bases left unmatched: 9. The CDR3 loop spans 13 amino acids. Amplification targeted the TCR beta CDR3 regions, with RNA transcripts as the source material. After a first-round RT-PCR with HTBI primers, a second-round multiplex PCR was run. One entry per CDR3 protein results from TCRdb running MiXCR on the multiplex PCR reads. Of approximately 700,000 distinct CDR3 sequences in the sample, over 40% were seen once.

The chain employs TRBV15 and TRBJ1-1, with 8 bases matching TRBD1. The sample was peripheral blood. The clonotype comes from an adult man with Graves' ophthalmopathy. CDR3 in amino acids: CATSRLGGTGAFF. Here the CDR3 DNA reads TGTGCCACCAGCCGCTTAGGGGGGACAGGAGCTTTCTTT.